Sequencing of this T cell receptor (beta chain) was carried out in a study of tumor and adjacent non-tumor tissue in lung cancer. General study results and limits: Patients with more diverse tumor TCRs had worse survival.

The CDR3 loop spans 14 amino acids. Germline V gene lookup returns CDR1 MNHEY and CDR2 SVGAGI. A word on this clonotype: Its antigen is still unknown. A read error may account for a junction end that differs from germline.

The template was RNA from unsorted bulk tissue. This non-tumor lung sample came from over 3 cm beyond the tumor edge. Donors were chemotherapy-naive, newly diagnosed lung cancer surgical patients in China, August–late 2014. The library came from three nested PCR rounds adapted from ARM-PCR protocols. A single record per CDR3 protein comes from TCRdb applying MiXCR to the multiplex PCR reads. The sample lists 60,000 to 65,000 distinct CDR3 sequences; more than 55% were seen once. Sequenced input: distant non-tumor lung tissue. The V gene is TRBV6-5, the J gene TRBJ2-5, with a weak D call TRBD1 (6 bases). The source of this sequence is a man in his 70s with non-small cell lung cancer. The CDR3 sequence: CVSRPQDSQETRYF. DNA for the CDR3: TGTGTCAGCCGGCCCCAGGACAGCCAAGAGACCCGGTATTTC.